This TCR beta chain was found in a study of shared clonotypes between healthy human individuals. The study's findings and limits: Compared with memory subsets, naive subsets generally had larger estimated richness.

Data came from immunoSEQ multiplex PCR; TCRdb stores just in-frame clones and leaves some out. The sample carries under 650,000 clones, roughly 95% recorded once. CDR3 length: 14 residues. The germline CDR1 and CDR2 sequences are MDHEN and SYDVKM. With 1 base removed from V and 5 bases from J, the gap between germline ends came to 8 bases. In this sample, this clone turned up once. Its antigen remains unidentified. The specimen was naive CD4+ T cells sorted from blood. Subset denoted: CD45RA+ positively selected. The TCR was taken from a woman under 40 in good health. The chain carries TRBV28 and TRBJ1-4; D not resolved. CDR3 in amino acids: CASSLSPVNEKLFF. The CDR3 nucleotides read TGTGCCAGCAGTTTATCCCCGGTCAATGAAAAACTGTTTTTT.